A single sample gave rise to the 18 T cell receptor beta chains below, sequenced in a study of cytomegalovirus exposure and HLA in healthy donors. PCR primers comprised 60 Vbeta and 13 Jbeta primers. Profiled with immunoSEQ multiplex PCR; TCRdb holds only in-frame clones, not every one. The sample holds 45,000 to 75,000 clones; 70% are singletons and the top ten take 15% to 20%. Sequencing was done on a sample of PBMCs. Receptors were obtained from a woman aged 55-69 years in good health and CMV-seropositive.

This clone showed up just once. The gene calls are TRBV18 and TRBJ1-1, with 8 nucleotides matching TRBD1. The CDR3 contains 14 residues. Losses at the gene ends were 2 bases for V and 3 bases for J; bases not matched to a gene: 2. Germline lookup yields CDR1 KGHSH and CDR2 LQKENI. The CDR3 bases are TGTGCCAGCTCACCATACAGGGGGGACACTGAAGCTTTCTTT. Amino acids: CASSPYRGDTEAFF.

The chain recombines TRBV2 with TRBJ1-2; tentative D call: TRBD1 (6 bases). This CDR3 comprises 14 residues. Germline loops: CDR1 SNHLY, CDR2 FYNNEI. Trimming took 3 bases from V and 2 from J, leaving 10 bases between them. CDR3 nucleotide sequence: TGTGCCAGCAGTGATGGGGGGGGCAACTATGGCTACACCTTC. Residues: CASSDGGGNYGYTF.

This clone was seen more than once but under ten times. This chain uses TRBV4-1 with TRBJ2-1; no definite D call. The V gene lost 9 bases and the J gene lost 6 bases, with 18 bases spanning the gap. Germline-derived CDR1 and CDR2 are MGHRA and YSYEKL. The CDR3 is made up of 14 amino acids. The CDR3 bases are TGCGCCAGTTCTCGGGTAGGTGAGACCAATGAGCAGTTCTTC. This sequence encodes CASSRVGETNEQFF.

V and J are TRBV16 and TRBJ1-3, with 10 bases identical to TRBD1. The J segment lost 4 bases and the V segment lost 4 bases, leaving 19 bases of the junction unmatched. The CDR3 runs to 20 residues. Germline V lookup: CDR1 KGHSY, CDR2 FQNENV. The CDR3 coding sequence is TGTGCCAGCAGCCCCCCCGCGATAAGACAGGGGGCGAAGACGGGAAACACCATATATTTT. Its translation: CASSPPAIRQGAKTGNTIYF. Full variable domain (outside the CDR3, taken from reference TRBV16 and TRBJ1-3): GEEVAQTPKHLVRGEGQKAKLYCAPIKGHSYVFWYQQVLKNEFKFLISFQNENVFDETGMPKERFSAKCLPNSPCSLEIQATKLEDSAVYFCASSPPAIRQGAKTGNTIYFGEGSWLTVV.

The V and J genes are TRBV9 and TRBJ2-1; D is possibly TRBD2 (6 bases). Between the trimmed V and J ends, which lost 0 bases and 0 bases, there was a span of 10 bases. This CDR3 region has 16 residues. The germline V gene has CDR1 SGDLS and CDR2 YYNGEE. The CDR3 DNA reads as TGTGCCAGCAGCGTAGATGGGAGGAGCTCCTACAATGAGCAGTTCTTC. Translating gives CASSVDGRSSYNEQFF.

Here the CDR3 DNA reads TGTGCCAGCAGCGGGGGGCCCGGGGAAAAACTGTTTTTT. As protein: CASSGGPGEKLFF. The rearrangement links TRBV9 to TRBJ1-4; possibly TRBD1 for D (6 bases). The germline V gene encodes CDR1 SGDLS and CDR2 YYNGEE. Trimming removed 3 bases from V and 8 bases from J, with 11 bases in between. The CDR3 length is 13 residues.

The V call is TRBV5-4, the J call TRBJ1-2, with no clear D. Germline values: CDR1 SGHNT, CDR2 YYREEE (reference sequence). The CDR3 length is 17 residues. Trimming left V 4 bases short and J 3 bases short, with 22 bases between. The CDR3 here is CASSPGSILSLDYGYTF. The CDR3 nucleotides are TGTGCCAGCAGCCCAGGAAGCATCCTCAGCTTGGACTATGGCTACACCTTC.

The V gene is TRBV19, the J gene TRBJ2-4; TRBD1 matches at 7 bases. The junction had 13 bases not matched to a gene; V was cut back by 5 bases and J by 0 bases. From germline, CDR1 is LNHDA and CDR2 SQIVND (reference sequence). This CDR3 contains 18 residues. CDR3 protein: CASSASGTDTLAKNIQYF. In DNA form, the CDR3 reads TGTGCCAGTAGTGCATCCGGGACAGACACACTAGCCAAAAACATTCAGTACTTC.

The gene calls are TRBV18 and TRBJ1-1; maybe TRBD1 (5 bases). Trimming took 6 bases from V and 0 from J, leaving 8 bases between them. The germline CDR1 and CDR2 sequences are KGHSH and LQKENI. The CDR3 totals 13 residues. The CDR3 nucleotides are TGTGCCAGCTCGACGGACATGAACACTGAAGCTTTCTTT. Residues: CASSTDMNTEAFF.

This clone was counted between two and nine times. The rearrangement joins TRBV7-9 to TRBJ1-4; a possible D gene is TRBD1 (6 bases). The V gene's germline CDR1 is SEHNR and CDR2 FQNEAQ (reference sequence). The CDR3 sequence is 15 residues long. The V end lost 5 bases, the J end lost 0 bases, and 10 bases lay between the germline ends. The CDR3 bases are TGTGCCAGCAGCAACGACAGGACAACTAATGAAAAACTGTTTTTT. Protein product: CASSNDRTTNEKLFF.

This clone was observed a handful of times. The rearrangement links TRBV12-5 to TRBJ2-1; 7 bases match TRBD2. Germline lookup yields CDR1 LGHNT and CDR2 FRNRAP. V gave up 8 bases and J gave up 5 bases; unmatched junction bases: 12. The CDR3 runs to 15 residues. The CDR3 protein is CASSGPGGGNNEQFF. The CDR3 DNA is TGTGCTAGTAGTGGCCCAGGCGGGGGAAACAATGAGCAGTTCTTC.

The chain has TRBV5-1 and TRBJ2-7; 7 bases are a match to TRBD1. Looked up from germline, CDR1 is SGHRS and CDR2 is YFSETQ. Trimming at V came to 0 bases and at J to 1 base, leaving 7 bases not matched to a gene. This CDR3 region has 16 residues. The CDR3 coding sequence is TGCGCCAGCAGCTTGGGATCCGGGACAGCATCCTACGAGCAGTACTTC. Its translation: CASSLGSGTASYEQYF.

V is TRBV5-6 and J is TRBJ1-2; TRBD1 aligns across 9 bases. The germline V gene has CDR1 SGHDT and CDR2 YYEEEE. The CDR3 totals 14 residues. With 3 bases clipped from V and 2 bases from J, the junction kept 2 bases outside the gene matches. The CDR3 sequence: CASSWDRANYGYTF. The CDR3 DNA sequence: TGTGCCAGCAGCTGGGACAGGGCCAACTATGGCTACACCTTC.

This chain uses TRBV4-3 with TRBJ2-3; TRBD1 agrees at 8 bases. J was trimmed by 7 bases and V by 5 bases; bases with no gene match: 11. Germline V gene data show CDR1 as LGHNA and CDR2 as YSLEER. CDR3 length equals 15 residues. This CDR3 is CASSSDQGARNTQYF. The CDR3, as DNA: TGCGCCAGCAGCTCAGACCAGGGGGCAAGGAATACGCAGTATTTT.

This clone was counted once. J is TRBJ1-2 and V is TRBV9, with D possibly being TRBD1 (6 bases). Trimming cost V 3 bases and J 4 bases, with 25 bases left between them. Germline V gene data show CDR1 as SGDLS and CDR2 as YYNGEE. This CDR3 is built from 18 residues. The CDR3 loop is CASSDPRRTAANAYGYTF. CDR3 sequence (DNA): TGTGCCAGCAGCGACCCGCGGCGGACAGCCGCCAACGCCTATGGCTACACCTTC.

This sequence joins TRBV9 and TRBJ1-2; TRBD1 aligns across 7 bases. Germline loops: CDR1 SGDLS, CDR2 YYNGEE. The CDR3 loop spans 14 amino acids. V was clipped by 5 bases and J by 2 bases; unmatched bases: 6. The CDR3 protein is CASSAGTANYGYTF. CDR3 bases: TGTGCCAGCAGTGCCGGGACAGCAAACTATGGCTACACCTTC.

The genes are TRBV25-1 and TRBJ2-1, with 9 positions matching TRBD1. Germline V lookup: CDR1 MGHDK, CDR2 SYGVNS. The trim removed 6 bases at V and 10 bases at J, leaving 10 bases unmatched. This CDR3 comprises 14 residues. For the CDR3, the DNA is TGTGCCAGCAGGCAGGGGGACAGGGAAGCGGAGCAGTTCTTC. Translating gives CASRQGDREAEQFF.

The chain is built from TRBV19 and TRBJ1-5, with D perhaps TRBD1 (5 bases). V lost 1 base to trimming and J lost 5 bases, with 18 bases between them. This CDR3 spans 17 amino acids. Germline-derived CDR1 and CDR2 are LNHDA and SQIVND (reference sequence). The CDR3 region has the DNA TGTGCCAGTAGTATAGCTAGGGGCCTGGGGTTGGATCAGCCCCAGCATTTT. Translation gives CASSIARGLGLDQPQHF.